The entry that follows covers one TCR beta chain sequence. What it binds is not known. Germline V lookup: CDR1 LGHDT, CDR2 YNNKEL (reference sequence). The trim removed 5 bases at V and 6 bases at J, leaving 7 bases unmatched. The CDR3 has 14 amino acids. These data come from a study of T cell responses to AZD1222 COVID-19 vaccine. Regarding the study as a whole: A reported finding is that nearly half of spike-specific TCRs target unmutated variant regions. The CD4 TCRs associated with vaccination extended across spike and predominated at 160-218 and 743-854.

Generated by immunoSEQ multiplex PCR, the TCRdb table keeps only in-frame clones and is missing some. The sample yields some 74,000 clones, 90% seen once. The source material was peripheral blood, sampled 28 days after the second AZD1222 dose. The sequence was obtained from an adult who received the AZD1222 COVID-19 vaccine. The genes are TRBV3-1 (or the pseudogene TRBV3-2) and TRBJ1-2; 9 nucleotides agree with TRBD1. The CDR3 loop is CASSTQTGGDGYTF. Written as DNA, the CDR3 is TGTGCCAGCAGCACCCAAACAGGGGGCGATGGCTACACCTTC.